This TCR beta chain was found in a study of a mutant IDH1 vaccine in newly diagnosed glioma. On the study more broadly: Prior therapy was radiotherapy, temozolomide, or both; most received both. Study-wide results and limits: A vaccine-induced immune response developed in about 94% of the patients. Changes in the top peripheral T cell clonotypes seemingly had no bearing on pseudoprogression.

About this clone itself: Antigen specificity is unknown.

Sequencing was performed with immunoSEQ multiplex PCR; in TCRdb, only in-frame clones are kept and a portion is missing. The table records roughly 62,000 clones, around 84% of them present only once. Regarding time point: week 5, during vaccination. Doses comprised 300 ug of mutant IDH1 20-mer peptide each, plus topical imiquimod. Sample: PBMCs, taken from a glioma patient whose treatment included an IDH1 peptide vaccine. The sequence came from a woman in her 50s with glioma.

This CDR3 is CASSQGSPDTQYF. The DNA of the CDR3 is TGTGCCAGCAGTCAAGGGTCCCCAGATACGCAGTATTTT. The chain couples TRBV27 to TRBJ2-3; D is ambiguous. Germline values: CDR1 MNHEY, CDR2 SMNVEV (reference sequence). Trimming took 5 bases from V and 4 from J, leaving 10 bases between them. The CDR3 length is 13 residues.